Shown below are 17 T cell receptor beta chains from a single sample sequenced in a study of shared T cell receptors in the human thymus. Profiling relied on immunoSEQ multiplex PCR, and the TCRdb table lists in-frame clones only, not all of them. Altogether over 450,000 clones are present, 75% to 85% being singletons, with the ten largest covering more than 0.01%. This same sample was also part of a study on human thymus T cells.

Source material: thymocytes. The receptors come from a boy younger than two with a congenital heart defect.

The gene calls are TRBV19 and TRBJ1-2; 7 bases map to TRBD1. After removal of 2 bases from V and 8 bases from J, the junction contained 5 bases not matched to a gene. The CDR3 contains 13 residues. The germline gives CDR1 LNHDA, CDR2 SQIVND (reference sequence). CDR3 coding DNA: TGTGCCAGTAGTATAAGCGGGGGACAGGGCTACACCTTC. It encodes CASSISGGQGYTF.

This clone was recorded once. The chain links TRBV12-2 to TRBJ2-1; TRBD2, the table's D call, was not compared with the DNA. TRBV12-2 is listed as a pseudogene. This CDR3 has 13 residues. Here the CDR3 reads CASRLACGNEQFF. CDR3 sequence (DNA): TGTGCAAGTCGCTTAGCGTGCGGAAATGAGCAGTTCTTC.

This clone was detected a few times. The chain joins TRBV27 to TRBJ2-1; the match to TRBD2 covers 10 bases. Germline assignment: CDR1 MNHEY and CDR2 SMNVEV (reference sequence). The V gene end was trimmed by 5 bases and the J gene end by 5 bases; junction bases not matched to a gene: 6. CDR3 length: 15 amino acids. CDR3 sequence: CASSPSLAGHNEQFF. Here the CDR3 DNA reads TGTGCCAGCAGTCCCTCACTAGCGGGACACAATGAGCAGTTCTTC.

V usage is TRBV28 and J usage is TRBJ1-2; D is unclear. Germline V CDR1 and CDR2: MDHEN, SYDVKM. The CDR3 is 15 residues long. V lost 0 bases to trimming and J lost 1 base, with 9 bases between them. DNA for the CDR3: TGTGCCAGCAGTTTATGGATGCCCTATAACTATGGCTACACCTTC. This sequence encodes CASSLWMPYNYGYTF.

Here the CDR3 reads CASSFEAGGLYNEQYF. DNA for the CDR3: TGTGCCAGCAGTTTTGAAGCGGGAGGGCTTTATAACGAGCAGTACTTC. The rearrangement uses TRBV28 and TRBJ2-7, with 10 bases fitting TRBD2. Germline CDR1 MDHEN, CDR2 SYDVKM. With 3 bases clipped from V and 5 bases from J, the junction kept 10 bases outside the gene matches. The CDR3 runs to 16 residues.

This rearrangement joins TRBV7-8 to TRBJ1-5, with D possibly TRBD1 on 6 matching bases. V was trimmed by 1 base and J by 2 bases, leaving 15 bases between them. Per the germline V gene, CDR1 is SGHVS and CDR2 is FQNEAQ. The CDR3 is 17 residues long. This chain's CDR3 is CASSLGPGQGGNQPQHF. The CDR3 region has the DNA TGTGCCAGCAGCTTAGGGCCGGGACAAGGCGGCAATCAGCCCCAGCATTTT.

The CDR3 loop is CASSFTLGSGFYEQYF. DNA of the CDR3: TGTGCCAGCAGCTTCACCTTGGGGAGTGGGTTCTACGAGCAGTACTTC. The chain carries TRBV7-8 and TRBJ2-7; a weak D match, TRBD2 (5 bases). Between the trimmed V and J ends, which lost 3 bases and 3 bases, there was a span of 18 bases. Germline lookup yields CDR1 SGHVS and CDR2 FQNEAQ. The CDR3 extends over 16 amino acids.

The rearrangement links TRBV4-1 to TRBJ2-4; 7 nucleotides match TRBD1. The CDR3 contains 17 residues. Germline V gives CDR1 MGHRA, CDR2 YSYEKL. The V segment lost 4 bases and the J segment 2 bases; nucleotides outside the gene matches: 11. The CDR3 sequence is CASSPNVDRPSKNIQYF. In DNA, the CDR3 is TGCGCCAGCAGCCCAAACGTGGACAGGCCCTCCAAAAACATTCAGTACTTC.

This clone was seen just once. The chain uses TRBV11-2 and TRBJ1-3; 7 positions match TRBD1. After removal of 6 bases from V and 4 bases from J, the junction contained 12 bases not matched to a gene. Germline CDR1 and CDR2: SGHAT and FQNNGV. The CDR3 has 16 residues. CDR3 bases: TGTGCCAGCAGTCGGGACAGCTCCCCTGGGGGAAACACCATATATTTT. Translation gives CASSRDSSPGGNTIYF. The variable domain in full, completed from reference TRBV11-2 and TRBJ1-3, reads EAGVAQSPRYKIIEKRQSVAFWCNPISGHATLYWYQQILGQGPKLLIQFQNNGVVDDSQLPKDRFSAERLKGVDSTLKIQPAKLEDSAVYLCASSRDSSPGGNTIYFGEGSWLTVV.

This rearrangement joins TRBV5-4 to TRBJ2-6; 10 nucleotides agree with TRBD1. Losses at the gene ends were 4 bases for V and 1 base for J; bases not matched to a gene: 8. This CDR3 is built from 18 residues. Per the germline V gene, CDR1 is SGHNT and CDR2 is YYREEE (reference sequence). The CDR3 DNA is TGTGCCAGCAGCATGGTGGGACAGGGGAGGTCTGGGGCCAACGTCCTGACTTTC. Protein sequence: CASSMVGQGRSGANVLTF.

This chain connects TRBV19 to TRBJ2-6; 16 nucleotides line up with TRBD2. The CDR3 runs to 20 residues. V trimming: 5 bases; J trimming: 4 bases; junction bases outside the gene matches: 11. Germline CDR1 LNHDA, CDR2 SQIVND (reference sequence). For the CDR3, the DNA is TGTGCCAGTAGTTCGTTTGGGACTAGCGGGAGGGTAGGCGGGGCCAACGTCCTGACTTTC. This codes for CASSSFGTSGRVGGANVLTF.

This clone showed up just a few times. The chain has TRBV10-3 and TRBJ1-3; no definite D call. V lost 3 bases, J lost 4 bases, and 16 bases lay in between. CDR1 ENHRY and CDR2 SYGVKD come from the germline V gene. The CDR3 totals 16 residues. CDR3 nucleotide sequence: TGTGCCATCAGTGACGATGTGTGGGGAGGCGGAAACACCATATATTTT. Encoded protein: CAISDDVWGGGNTIYF.

This chain uses TRBV7-2 with TRBJ2-5; weak D call: TRBD2 (5 bases). The V and J ends lost 5 bases and 4 bases respectively, with 17 bases between them. This CDR3 is 15 amino acids long. CDR1 is SGHTA, CDR2 FQGNSA, per germline. The CDR3 bases are TGTGCCAGCAGCGTAAGGAGCTGGAGCGGAGAGACCCAGTACTTC. It specifies CASSVRSWSGETQYF.

The genes are TRBV19 and TRBJ1-2, with TRBD1 as a possible D gene (5 bases). V dropped 4 bases and J dropped 5 bases, with 23 bases sitting between them. Germline V lookup: CDR1 LNHDA, CDR2 SQIVND (reference sequence). CDR3 length equals 17 residues. In nucleotides, the CDR3 is TGTGCCAGTAGTACGACGGACACTCACCTCTATCAATATGGCTACACCTTC. It specifies CASSTTDTHLYQYGYTF.

V usage is TRBV12-5 and J usage is TRBJ2-5; D ambiguous. Germline V gene lookup returns CDR1 LGHNT and CDR2 FRNRAP. V lost 2 bases, J lost 4 bases, and 8 bases lay in between. The CDR3 totals 13 residues. CDR3 region: CASGLNSLETQYF. Here the CDR3 DNA reads TGTGCTAGTGGTTTGAACAGCCTAGAGACCCAGTACTTC.

This chain joins TRBV10-1 and TRBJ2-3; 8 positions match TRBD2. In germline, CDR1 is WNHNN, CDR2 SYGVQD (reference sequence). The CDR3 has 14 amino acids. Unmatched junction bases numbered 5, after V lost 4 bases and J lost 5 bases. CDR3 residues: CASSGGGRRDTQYF. The CDR3 nucleotides are TGCGCCAGCAGTGGAGGCGGGAGGCGAGATACGCAGTATTTT.

The CDR3 DNA is TGTGCCTGGACCCGAATTGCAGGGCAACGGAAGAACACTGAAGCTTTCTTT. Translating it yields CAWTRIAGQRKNTEAFF. The chain is built from TRBV30 and TRBJ1-1; D possibly corresponds to TRBD1 (5 bases). CDR3 size: 17 residues. In germline, CDR1 is GTSNPN, CDR2 SVGIG (reference sequence). V gave up 4 bases and J gave up 1 base, with 22 bases separating them. The full variable domain, its missing parts supplied by reference TRBV30 and TRBJ1-1, is SQTIHQWPATLVQPVGSPLSLECTVEGTSNPNLYWYRQAAGRGLQLLFYSVGIGQISSEVPQNLSASRPQDRQFILSSKKLLLSDSGFYLCAWTRIAGQRKNTEAFFGQGTRLTVV.